This entry is about one TCR beta chain. This clonotype was seen many times. Its antigen is currently not known. No clone much larger than this one lies a single base away; base qualities are absent. Only healthy Caucasian donors were included. Using Miltenyi CD45RO+ enrichment and human naive T-cell isolation kits, memory (CD45RO+) and naive T cells were isolated from PBMC. This sample is drawn from a study of identical twins (dated by TCRdb to 2016 to 2018). Broadly, across the study: To test whether fetal clonotypes persist, the study used deep sequencing on TCR alpha and beta repertoires from monozygotic twins, unrelated adults of various ages, and cord blood. To rule out contamination, the twin experiments were replicated at different times with different library preparation protocols.

The CDR3 sequence holds 15 residues, the cysteine and phenylalanine included. Only the CDR3 DNA is retained, 45 bases long and in frame from the first base. The trim is 6 bases for V and 2 bases for J, with a gap of 14 bases between the germline ends. The method was 5' RACE. Sequencing instrument: Illumina HiSeq 2000. A universal primer binding site was added through template switching, and the final cDNA carried a unique molecular identifier so that TCR cDNA molecules could be counted accurately. Specific primers in the conserved constant-segment region were used to synthesize first-strand cDNA for the TCR alpha and beta chains. Each cDNA library was double barcoded, with a SMART-Mk sample barcode plus Illumina barcodes, to control for contamination. TruSeq adapter sequences and Illumina sample barcodes were added in two successive PCR steps. The Illumina HiSeq platform was used with custom primers to sequence TCR alpha and beta cDNA libraries. The source study handled its data this way. Unique molecular identifiers were extracted from raw reads with MiGEC, and CDR3 positions were determined with MiXCR. For each individual, recombination models were inferred using an EM algorithm with the repgenHMM and IGoR tools. Shared clonotypes were analyzed with the tcR package in R, and sharing was normalized by the product of cloneset sizes. Out-of-frame nonproductive sequences were analyzed to study raw recombination free of thymic and clonal selection effects. TCRdb reran the public reads through fastp at Q25 and MiXCR, keeping productive beta chains. Each CDR3 protein appears once, grouped with its most common genes and DNA. TCRdb, rather than the study authors, made the V and J calls. This sample is represented by a few hundred thousand distinct CDR3 sequences; about 10% of them were singletons. The biggest ten clones account for less than 12% of the sample.

The paper's findings and limits, for the study overall: Zero-insertion analyses could be partly confounded by invariant T cells such as MAIT and iNKT, though diverse VJ usage argued against such confounding for most clonotypes. Compared with coincidental sharing between unrelated individuals, out-of-frame TCR alpha sequences shared between twins showed an excess of sequences with low generation probability. Conclusions relied on cross-sectional statistical analysis, since the same donors could not be followed over many years. In monozygotic twins, out-of-frame TCR alpha sharing was systematically underestimated by recombination models, although the models agreed with sharing between unrelated individuals. A weaker excess of twin sharing was found in beta out-of-frame sequences because the signal-to-noise ratio was lowered by fewer shared sequences. Abundant cord blood beta clonotypes had fewer insertions, young adult naive repertoires showed a similar but weaker trend, and memory repertoires showed no such trend.

This clonotype was obtained from a man aged 45 to 65 in good health. The rearranged chain carries TRBV12-3 or TRBV12-4 and TRBJ2-1; no confident D gene assignment can be made. Source material: memory T cells sorted from blood. The cell subset or site label on this specimen signifies: CD45RO+ enriched T cells. The sequenced DNA: TGTGCCAGCAGAGTAGACTCCGGCCCCTACAATGAGCAGTTCTTC. This gives the protein CASRVDSGPYNEQFF.